The 11 T cell receptor beta chains given below trace back to one sample, sequenced in a study of molecular identifiers for immune sequencing clone quantification. MiXCR, applied by TCRdb to the PCR reads, yields one record per CDR3 protein. This sample has fewer than 100,000 distinct CDR3 sequences, with around a fifth found just once. Sequencing was performed on naive CD8+ T cells from blood, with Jurkat cell RNA spiked in. This sample's subset: FACS-sorted CD8+CD4-CCR7+CD45RA+ naive T cells. The source is a human donor in good health. Some libraries in this study had Jurkat cell RNA spiked in.

Turning to this clonotype: A much larger clone differs by one base, so this may be a read error. The genes are TRBV27 and TRBJ2-3; D possibly corresponds to TRBD1 (6 bases). This CDR3 is 16 amino acids long. In germline, CDR1 is MNHEY, CDR2 SMNVEV (reference sequence). In DNA, the CDR3 is TGTGCCAGCAATTTAAGGGGGTACCCAGTCACAGATACGCAGTATTTT. Translation gives CASNLRGYPVTDTQYF.

The rearrangement links TRBV2 to TRBJ2-1, with 10 bases identical to TRBD2. J gave up 15 bases and V 4 bases, and 15 bases lay outside the gene matches. From germline, CDR1 is SNHLY and CDR2 FYNNEI. The CDR3 consists of 15 residues. CDR3 sequence (DNA): TGTGCCAGCAGTGGTGGACTAGCGGTCTACAATGAACGGTTCTTC. It is translated as CASSGGLAVYNERFF.

The sample holds one count of this clonotype. One base away lies a much larger clone, so this may be a sequencing read error. The chain links TRBV24-1 to TRBJ2-7; D gene ambiguous. Germline values: CDR1 KGHDR, CDR2 SFDVKD. The CDR3 is made up of 12 amino acids. The CDR3 region is CATGDLGYEQYF. The CDR3 DNA reads TGTGCCACCGGTGATTTGGGGTACGAGCAGTACTTC.

Of note for this clonotype: A much larger clone differs by one base, so this may be a read error. The V gene is TRBV6-2 or TRBV6-3, the J gene TRBJ2-7, with 10 bases that match TRBD1. CDR3 length: 16 residues. Germline V lookup: CDR1 MNHEY, CDR2 SVGEGT. The CDR3 protein is CAGSYLVGTGVDEQYF. Written as DNA, the CDR3 is TGTGCCGGCAGTTACCTAGTAGGGACAGGGGTCGACGAGCAGTACTTC.

In its sample, this clonotype was seen many times. V and J are TRBV6-2 or TRBV6-3 and TRBJ2-3; TRBD2 matches at 8 bases. Germline CDR1 MNHEY, CDR2 SVGEGT. V lost 6 bases to trimming and J lost 0 bases; unmatched junction nucleotides: 20. This CDR3 spans 20 amino acids. The CDR3 loop is CASRGRLSGSDSASTDTQYF. For the CDR3, the DNA is TGTGCCAGCAGGGGCCGCCTGAGCGGGAGCGACTCGGCTAGCACAGATACGCAGTATTTT.

This clonotype has a count of ten or more. This chain connects TRBV9 to TRBJ2-1, with 7 bases aligning to TRBD1. The CDR3 spans 13 residues. Germline CDR1 SGDLS, CDR2 YYNGEE. V was pared by 0 bases and J by 6 bases, with 0 bases of the junction left unmatched. CDR3 protein: CASSVGTGNEQFF. CDR3 nucleotide sequence: TGTGCCAGCAGCGTAGGGACAGGCAATGAGCAGTTCTTC.

To note about this clonotype: This may be a read error: a much more frequent sequence differs by one nucleotide. This likely comes from a read error, as the CDR3 has no conserved phenylalanine or tryptophan at its end. This chain connects TRBV27 to TRBJ2-7, with 11 bases aligning to TRBD2. The CDR3 is 16 residues long. J was trimmed by 5 bases and V by 5 bases; bases with no gene match: 11. Per germline, CDR1 MNHEY and CDR2 SMNVEV (reference sequence). The CDR3 loop reads CASSPTISGRGHEQYS. CDR3 DNA sequence: TGTGCCAGCAGTCCTACGATTAGCGGGAGGGGCCACGAGCAGTACTCC.

The table lists this clonotype with a few counts. The chain recombines TRBV29-1 with TRBJ2-1; TRBD2 agrees at 9 bases. Per the germline V gene, CDR1 is SQVTM and CDR2 is ANQGSEA. Trimming removed 7 bases from V and 7 bases from J; junction bases left unmatched: 8. The CDR3 contains 13 residues. In DNA, the CDR3 is TGCAGCGCCGCCGGGACTAGCCCTAATGAGCAGTTCTTC. This gives the protein CSAAGTSPNEQFF.

The table lists this clonotype with a few counts. This chain uses TRBV7-2 with TRBJ2-7, with TRBD2 matching over 8 bases. Trimming cost V 4 bases and J 0 bases; bases outside gene matches: 5. CDR1 is SGHTA and CDR2 is FQGNSA in the germline V gene. The CDR3 has 15 residues. The CDR3 region is CASSWTSRTSYEQYF. The CDR3 region has the DNA TGTGCCAGCAGCTGGACTAGCAGGACCTCCTACGAGCAGTACTTC.

The chain links TRBV12-3 or TRBV12-4 to TRBJ2-7; 8 nucleotides match TRBD2. J lost 7 bases, V lost 6 bases, and 20 bases had no gene match. There are 17 residues in the CDR3. CDR3 in DNA: TGTGCCAGCAGCCACTCCCGGGAGGGCCATCCGCCGAAAGAGCAGTACTTC. It is translated as CASSHSREGHPPKEQYF.

The sample holds many counts of this clonotype. This chain uses TRBV10-3 with TRBJ2-3; D is perhaps TRBD2 (7 bases). Between the trimmed V and J ends, which lost 0 bases and 3 bases, there was a span of 13 bases. This CDR3 spans 16 amino acids. From germline, CDR1 is ENHRY and CDR2 SYGVKD. Here the CDR3 DNA reads TGTGCCATCAGTGAGTCGGGAGGGGGACTAACAGATACGCAGTATTTT. Protein: CAISESGGGLTDTQYF.